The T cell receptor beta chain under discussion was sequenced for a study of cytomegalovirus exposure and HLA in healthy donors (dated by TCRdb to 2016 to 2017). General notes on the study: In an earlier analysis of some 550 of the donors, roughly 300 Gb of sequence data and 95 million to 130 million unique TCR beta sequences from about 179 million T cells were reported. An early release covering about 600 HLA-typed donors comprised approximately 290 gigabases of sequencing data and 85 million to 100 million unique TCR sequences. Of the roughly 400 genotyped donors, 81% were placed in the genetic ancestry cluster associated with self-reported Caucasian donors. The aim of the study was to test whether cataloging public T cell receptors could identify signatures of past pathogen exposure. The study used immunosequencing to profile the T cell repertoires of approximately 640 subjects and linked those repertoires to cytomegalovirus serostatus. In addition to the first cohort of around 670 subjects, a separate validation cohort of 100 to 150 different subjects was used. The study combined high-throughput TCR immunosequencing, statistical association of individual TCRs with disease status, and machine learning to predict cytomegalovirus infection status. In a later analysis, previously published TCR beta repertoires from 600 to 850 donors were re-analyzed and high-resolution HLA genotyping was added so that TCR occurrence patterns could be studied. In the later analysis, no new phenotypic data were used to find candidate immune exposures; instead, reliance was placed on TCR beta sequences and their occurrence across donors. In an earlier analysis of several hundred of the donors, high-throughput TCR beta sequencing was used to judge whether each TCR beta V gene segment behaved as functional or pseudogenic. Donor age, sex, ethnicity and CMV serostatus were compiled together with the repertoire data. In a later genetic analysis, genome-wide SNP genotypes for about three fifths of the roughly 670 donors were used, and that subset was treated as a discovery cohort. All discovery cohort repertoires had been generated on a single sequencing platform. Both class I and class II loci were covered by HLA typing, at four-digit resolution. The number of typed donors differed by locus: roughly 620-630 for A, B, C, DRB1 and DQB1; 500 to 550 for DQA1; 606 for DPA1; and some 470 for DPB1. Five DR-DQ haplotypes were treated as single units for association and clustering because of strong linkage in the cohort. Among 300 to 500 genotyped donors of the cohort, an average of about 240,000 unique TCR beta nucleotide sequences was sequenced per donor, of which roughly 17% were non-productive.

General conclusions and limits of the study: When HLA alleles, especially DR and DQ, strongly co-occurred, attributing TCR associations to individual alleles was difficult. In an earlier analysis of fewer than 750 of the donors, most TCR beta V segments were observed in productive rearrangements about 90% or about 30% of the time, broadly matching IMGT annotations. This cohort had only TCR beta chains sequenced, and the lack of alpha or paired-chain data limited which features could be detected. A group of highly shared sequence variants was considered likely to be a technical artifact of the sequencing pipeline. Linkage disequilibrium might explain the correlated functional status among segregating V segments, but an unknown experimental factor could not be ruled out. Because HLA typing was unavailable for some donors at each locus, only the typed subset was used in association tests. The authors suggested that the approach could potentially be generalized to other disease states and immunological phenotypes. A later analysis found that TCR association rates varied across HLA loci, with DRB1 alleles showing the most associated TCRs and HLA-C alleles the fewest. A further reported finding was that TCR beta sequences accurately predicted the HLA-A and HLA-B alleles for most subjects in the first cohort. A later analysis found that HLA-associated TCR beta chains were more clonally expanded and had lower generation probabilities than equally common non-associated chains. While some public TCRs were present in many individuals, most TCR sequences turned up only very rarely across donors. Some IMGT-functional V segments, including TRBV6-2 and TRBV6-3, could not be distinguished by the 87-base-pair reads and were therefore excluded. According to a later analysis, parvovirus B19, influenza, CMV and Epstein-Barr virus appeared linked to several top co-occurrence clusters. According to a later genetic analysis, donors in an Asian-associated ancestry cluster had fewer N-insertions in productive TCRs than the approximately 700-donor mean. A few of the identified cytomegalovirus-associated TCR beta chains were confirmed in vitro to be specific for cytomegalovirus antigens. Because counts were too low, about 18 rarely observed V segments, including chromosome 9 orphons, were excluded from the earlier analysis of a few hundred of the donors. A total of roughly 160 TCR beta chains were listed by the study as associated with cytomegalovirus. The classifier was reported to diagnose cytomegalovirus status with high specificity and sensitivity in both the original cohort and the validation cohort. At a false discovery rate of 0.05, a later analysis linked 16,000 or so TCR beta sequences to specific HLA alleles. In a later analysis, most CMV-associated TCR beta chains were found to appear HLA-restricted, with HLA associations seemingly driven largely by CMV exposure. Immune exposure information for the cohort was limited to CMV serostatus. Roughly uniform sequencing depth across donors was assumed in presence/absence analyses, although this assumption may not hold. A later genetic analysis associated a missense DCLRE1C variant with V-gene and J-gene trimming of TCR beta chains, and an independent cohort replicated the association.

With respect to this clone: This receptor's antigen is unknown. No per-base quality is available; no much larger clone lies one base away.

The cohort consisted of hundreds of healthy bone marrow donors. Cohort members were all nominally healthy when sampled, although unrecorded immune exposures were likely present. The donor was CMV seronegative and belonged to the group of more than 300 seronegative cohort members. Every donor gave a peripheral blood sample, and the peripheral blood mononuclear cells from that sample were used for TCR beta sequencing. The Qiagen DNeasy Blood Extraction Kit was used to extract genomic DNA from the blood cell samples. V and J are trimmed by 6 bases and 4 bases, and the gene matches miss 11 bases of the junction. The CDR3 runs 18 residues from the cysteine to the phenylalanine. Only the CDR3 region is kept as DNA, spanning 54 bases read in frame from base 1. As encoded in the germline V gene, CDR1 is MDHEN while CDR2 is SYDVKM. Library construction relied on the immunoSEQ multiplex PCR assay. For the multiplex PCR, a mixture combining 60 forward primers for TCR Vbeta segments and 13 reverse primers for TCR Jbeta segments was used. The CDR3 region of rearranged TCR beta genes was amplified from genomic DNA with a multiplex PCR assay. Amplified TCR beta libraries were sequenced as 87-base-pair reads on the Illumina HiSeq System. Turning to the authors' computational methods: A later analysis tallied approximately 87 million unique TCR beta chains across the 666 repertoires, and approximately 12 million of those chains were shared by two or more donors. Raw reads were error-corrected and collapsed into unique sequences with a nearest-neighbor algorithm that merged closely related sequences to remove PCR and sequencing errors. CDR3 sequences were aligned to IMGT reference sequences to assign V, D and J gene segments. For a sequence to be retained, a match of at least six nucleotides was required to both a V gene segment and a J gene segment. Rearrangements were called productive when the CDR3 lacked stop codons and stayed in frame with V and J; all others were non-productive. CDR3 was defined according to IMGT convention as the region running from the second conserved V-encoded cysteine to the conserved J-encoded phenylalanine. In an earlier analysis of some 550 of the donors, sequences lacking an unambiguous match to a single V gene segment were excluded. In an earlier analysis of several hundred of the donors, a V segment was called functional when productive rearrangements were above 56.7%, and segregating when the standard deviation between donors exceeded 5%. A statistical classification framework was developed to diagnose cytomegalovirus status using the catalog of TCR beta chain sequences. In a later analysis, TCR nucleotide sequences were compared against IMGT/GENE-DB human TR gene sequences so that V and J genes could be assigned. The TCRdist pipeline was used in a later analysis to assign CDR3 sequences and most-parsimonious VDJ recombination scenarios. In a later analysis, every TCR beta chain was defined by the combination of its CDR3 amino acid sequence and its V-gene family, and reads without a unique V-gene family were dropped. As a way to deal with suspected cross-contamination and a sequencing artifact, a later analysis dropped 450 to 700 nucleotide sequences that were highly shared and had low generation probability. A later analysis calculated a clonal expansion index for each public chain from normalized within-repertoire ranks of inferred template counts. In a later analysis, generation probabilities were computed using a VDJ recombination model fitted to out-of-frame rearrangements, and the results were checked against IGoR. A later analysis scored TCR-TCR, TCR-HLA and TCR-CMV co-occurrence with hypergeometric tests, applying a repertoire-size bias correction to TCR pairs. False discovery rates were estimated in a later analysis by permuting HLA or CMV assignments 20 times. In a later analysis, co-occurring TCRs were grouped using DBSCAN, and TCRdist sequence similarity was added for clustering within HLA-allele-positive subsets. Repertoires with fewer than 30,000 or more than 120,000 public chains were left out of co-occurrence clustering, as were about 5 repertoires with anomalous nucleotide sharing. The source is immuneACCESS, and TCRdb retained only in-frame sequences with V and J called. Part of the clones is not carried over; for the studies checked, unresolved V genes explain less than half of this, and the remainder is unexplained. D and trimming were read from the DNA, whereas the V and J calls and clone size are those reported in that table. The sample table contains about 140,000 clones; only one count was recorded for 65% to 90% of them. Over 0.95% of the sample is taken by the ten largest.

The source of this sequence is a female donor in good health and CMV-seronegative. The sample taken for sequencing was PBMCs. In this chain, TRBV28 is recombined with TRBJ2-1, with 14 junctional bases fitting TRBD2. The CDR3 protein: CASRNPGLAGARYNEQFF. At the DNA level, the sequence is TGTGCCAGCAGAAACCCGGGACTAGCGGGAGCCCGATACAATGAGCAGTTCTTC.